This is a list of T cell receptor beta chains from one sample in a study of T cell repertoires in cytomegalovirus infection. TCRdb itself ran the reads through MiXCR, one entry per CDR3 protein. The sample lists roughly 160,000 distinct CDR3 sequences, approximately 21% occurring once. Their antigen targets remain unknown. The material was CD8+ T cells from cultured PBMCs, obtained from culture after CMV antigen stimulation. The receptors shown here come from a human donor in good health (CMV status not recorded). Some clones in this sample may be carry-over from other donors' samples. The CDR3 runs from the conserved cysteine through the conserved F or W.

>TRBV19|TRBJ1-4
CASSIHPPRVRWNDEKLFF
>TRBV12-3/TRBV12-4|TRBJ2-2
CASSYTSSGELFF
>TRBV7-2|TRBJ2-1
CASSLKQGKNEQFF
>TRBV6-2/TRBV6-3|TRBJ2-7
CASTFPSEGQYF
>TRBV9|TRBJ2-1
CASSALSGRSGDEQFF
>TRBV7-2|TRBJ1-1
CASTDRGGGIEAFF
>TRBV4-3|TRBJ2-7
CASSQGGTASHEQYF
>TRBV28|TRBJ1-1
CASGLDRSQPLNTEAFF
>TRBV6-1|TRBJ2-5
CASSEEADRGPQETQYF
>TRBV27|TRBJ1-2
CASSSGTGIAVGYTF
>TRBV7-2|TRBJ2-3
CASSFWISGGPTTTDTQYF
>TRBV2|TRBJ2-1
CASSGTSGGHSSYNEQFF
>TRBV7-2|TRBJ2-5
CASSLRDRVQETQYF
>TRBV7-2|TRBJ1-2
CASSPDFYGYTF
>TRBV7-9|TRBJ2-2
CASSLSSGTADTGELFF
>TRBV7-6|TRBJ2-3
CASSQLSGTDTQYF
>TRBV7-2|TRBJ1-1
CASSLRGQVHTEAFF
>TRBV28|TRBJ1-2
CASSLTIGTLVNYGYTF
>TRBV2|TRBJ2-5
CASSEALTGLQETQYF
>TRBV10-3|TRBJ2-7
CAISESDRGYEQYF
>TRBV11-2|TRBJ1-1
CASSFSVGTTDNEAFF
>TRBV7-2|TRBJ2-7
CASSLWDYEQYF
>TRBV6-2/TRBV6-3|TRBJ2-4
CASTDLLGKNIQYF
>TRBV9|TRBJ1-2
CASSPRSTGAYGYTF
>TRBV7-3|TRBJ1-4
CASSPRRWANEKLFF
>TRBV7-9|TRBJ1-2
CASSSTRDRGGYTF
>TRBV7-2|TRBJ2-5
CASSPVGREGETQYF
>TRBV4-1|TRBJ2-1
CASSQDRGSNEQFF
>TRBV12-3/TRBV12-4|TRBJ1-2
CASTPGGGVGYTF
>TRBV4-1|TRBJ1-1
CASSQAGDRAPNTEAFF
>TRBV7-8|TRBJ1-5
CASSLVSQPQHF
>TRBV7-2|TRBJ2-7
CASSSWTDQPYEQYF
>TRBV11-2|TRBJ1-5
CASSLVGGRCNQPQHF
>TRBV12-3/TRBV12-4|TRBJ1-5
CASSFRDKGANQPQHF
>TRBV19|TRBJ1-5
CASSITGYSNQPQHF
>TRBV7-9|TRBJ2-1
CASSLDGFAGELLYNEQFF
>TRBV27|TRBJ1-1
CASRPDRGVNTEAFF
>TRBV10-3|TRBJ2-7
CAISESGDWNLSYEQYF
>TRBV19|TRBJ2-3
CASTPGTGPTDTQYF
>TRBV12-3/TRBV12-4|TRBJ2-7
CASSTRDRLEQYF
>TRBV27|TRBJ2-5
CASSLRNNSPETQYF